This TCR beta chain was observed in a study of a mutant IDH1 vaccine in newly diagnosed glioma. Regarding time point: week 35, safety follow-up. A single vaccine dose contained 300 ug of mutant IDH1 20-mer peptide, and topical imiquimod was used with it. Scheduled for weeks 1, 3, 5, 7, 11, 15, 19 and 23, eight vaccinations were given to patients. Whole-study results and caveats: Of the patients, approximately 93% had vaccine-induced immune responses.

CDR1 is SGDLS and CDR2 is YYNGEE in the germline V gene. The length of the CDR3 is 16 residues. Concerning this clone: What it binds is unknown.

The protocol was immunoSEQ multiplex PCR, while the TCRdb copy is restricted to in-frame clones and leaves out a portion. The sample holds approximately 43,000 clones, approximately 90% seen once. V usage is TRBV9 and J usage is TRBJ2-5; 10 nucleotides agree with TRBD2. The end of the DNA fits TRBJ2-7 better, so the J call may be wrong. This clonotype originated in a man aged 35-49 years with glioma. Sequencing used PBMCs, obtained from a glioma patient whose treatment included an IDH1 peptide vaccine. The CDR3 DNA sequence: TGTGCCAGCAGCGTAGTCGCTAGCGGGAGCTCCTACGAGCAGTACTTC. Translation gives CASSVVASGSSYEQYF.